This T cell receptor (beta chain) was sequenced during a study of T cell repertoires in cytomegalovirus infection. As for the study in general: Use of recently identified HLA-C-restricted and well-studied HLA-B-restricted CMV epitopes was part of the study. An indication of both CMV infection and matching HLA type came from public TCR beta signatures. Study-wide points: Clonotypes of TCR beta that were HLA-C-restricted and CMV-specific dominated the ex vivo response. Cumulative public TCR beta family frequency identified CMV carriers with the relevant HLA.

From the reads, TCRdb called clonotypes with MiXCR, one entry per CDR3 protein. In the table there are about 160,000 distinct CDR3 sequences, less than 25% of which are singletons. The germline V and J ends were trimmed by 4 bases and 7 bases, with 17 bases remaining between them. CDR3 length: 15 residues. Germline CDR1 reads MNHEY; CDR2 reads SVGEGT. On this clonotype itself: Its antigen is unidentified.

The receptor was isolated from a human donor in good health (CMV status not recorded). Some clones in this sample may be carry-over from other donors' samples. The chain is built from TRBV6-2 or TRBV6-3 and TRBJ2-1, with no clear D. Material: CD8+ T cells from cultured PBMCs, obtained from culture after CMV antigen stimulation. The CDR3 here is CASSSLESLRNEQFF. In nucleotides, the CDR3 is TGTGCCAGCAGTTCCCTCGAATCCCTTCGGAATGAGCAGTTCTTC.